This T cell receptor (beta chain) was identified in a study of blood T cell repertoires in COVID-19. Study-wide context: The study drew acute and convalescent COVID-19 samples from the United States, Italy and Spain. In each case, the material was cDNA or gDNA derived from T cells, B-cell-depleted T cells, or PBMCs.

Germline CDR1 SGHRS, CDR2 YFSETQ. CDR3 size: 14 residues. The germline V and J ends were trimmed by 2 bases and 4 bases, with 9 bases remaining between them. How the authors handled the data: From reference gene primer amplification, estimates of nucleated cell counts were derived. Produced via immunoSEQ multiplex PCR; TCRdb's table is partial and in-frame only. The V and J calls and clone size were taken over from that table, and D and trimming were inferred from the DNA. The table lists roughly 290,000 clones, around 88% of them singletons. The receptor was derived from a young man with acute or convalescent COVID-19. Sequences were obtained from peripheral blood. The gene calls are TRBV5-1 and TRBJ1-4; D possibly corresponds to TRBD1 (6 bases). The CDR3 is CASSLGQINEKLFF. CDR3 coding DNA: TGCGCCAGCAGCTTAGGACAGATTAATGAAAAACTGTTTTTT.